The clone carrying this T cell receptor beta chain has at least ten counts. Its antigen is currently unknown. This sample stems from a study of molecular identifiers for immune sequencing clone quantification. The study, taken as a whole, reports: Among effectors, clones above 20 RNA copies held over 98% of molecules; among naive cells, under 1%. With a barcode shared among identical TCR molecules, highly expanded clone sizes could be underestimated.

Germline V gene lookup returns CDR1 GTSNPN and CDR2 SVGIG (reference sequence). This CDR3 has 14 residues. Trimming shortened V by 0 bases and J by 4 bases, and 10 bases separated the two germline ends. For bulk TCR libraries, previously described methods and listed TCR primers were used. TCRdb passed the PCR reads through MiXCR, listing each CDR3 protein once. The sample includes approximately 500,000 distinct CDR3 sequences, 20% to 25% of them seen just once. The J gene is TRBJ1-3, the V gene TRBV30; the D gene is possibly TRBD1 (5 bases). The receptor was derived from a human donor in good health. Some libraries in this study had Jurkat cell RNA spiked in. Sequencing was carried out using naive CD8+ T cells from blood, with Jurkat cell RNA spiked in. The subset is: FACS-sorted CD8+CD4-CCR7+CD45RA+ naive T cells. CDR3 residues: CAWSVGAGGNTIYF. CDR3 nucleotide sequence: TGTGCCTGGAGTGTAGGGGCAGGCGGAAACACCATATATTTT.